The rows below give T cell receptor beta chains drawn from one sample of a study of blood T cell repertoires in COVID-19. Clones were sequenced by immunoSEQ multiplex PCR, and TCRdb holds only the in-frame ones, with some missing. The sample includes some 240,000 clones, 90% to 95% seen only once; the top ten take around 0.84%. Sequencing was performed on peripheral blood. The receptors originated from a man in his sixties with COVID-19, enrolled during active disease. Each CDR3 is given with its conserved first and last residue. The D gene is left open where the match is weak. Some rows mark clone size as missing; the rest say once, few, many or name a class of expanded clone.

size,V,D,J,DNA,CDR3
NA,TRBV15,NA,TRBJ2-2,TGTGCCACCAGCAGAGCGGGAGTTGGGACCGGGGAGCTGTTTTTT,CATSRAGVGTGELFF
NA,TRBV29-1,TRBD1,TRBJ2-1,TGCAGCGTTGTGCGGGACAGGGTTAATGAGCAGTTCTTC,CSVVRDRVNEQFF
NA,TRBV29-1,NA,TRBJ2-3,TGCAGCGTTGACAAGACTAGCACAGATACGCAGTATTTT,CSVDKTSTDTQYF
NA,TRBV20-1,NA,TRBJ2-7,TGCAGTGCTAGTTTATCGGGGGGCGGCTACGAGCAGTACTTC,CSASLSGGGYEQYF
NA,TRBV27,NA,TRBJ1-1,TGTGCCAGCAGTTTATCTCGGGGGAACACTGAAGCTTTCTTT,CASSLSRGNTEAFF
NA,TRBV15,TRBD1,TRBJ2-1,TGTGCCACCAGCAGAACCCCGGGACAGGAAACCGATGAGCAGTTCTTC,CATSRTPGQETDEQFF
NA,TRBV11-1,NA,TRBJ1-4,TGTGCCAGCAGCAGAGGGACAAGGAATAATGAAAAACTGTTTTTT,CASSRGTRNNEKLFF
NA,TRBV7-2,NA,TRBJ1-3,TGTGCCAGCAGCTTTTGGTCCGCCCTAGGAAACACCATATATTTT,CASSFWSALGNTIYF
NA,TRBV2,TRBD1,TRBJ1-2,TGTGCCAGCAGTCCGGGGACAGCCCGGGTTGGCTACACCTTC,CASSPGTARVGYTF
NA,TRBV10-3,NA,TRBJ2-7,TGTGCCATCAGTGAGGTGGCAGGGGCCTACGAGCAGTACTTC,CAISEVAGAYEQYF
NA,TRBV4-1,TRBD1,TRBJ1-4,TGCGCCAGCAGCCAAACCGGACAGGGGGCAACTAATGAAAAACTGTTTTTT,CASSQTGQGATNEKLFF
once,TRBV9,NA,TRBJ1-2,TGTGCCAGCAGCCCCCGCGGGGGTAACAAGAACTATGGCTACACCTTC,CASSPRGGNKNYGYTF
NA,TRBV5-1,NA,TRBJ2-1,TGCGCCAGCACCATCCACCTTAGCTCCTACAATGAGCAGTTCTTC,CASTIHLSSYNEQFF
NA,TRBV29-1,TRBD1,TRBJ2-2,TGCAGCGTTAAATTAGGGACAGGGAACACCGGGGAGCTGTTTTTT,CSVKLGTGNTGELFF
NA,TRBV6-6,NA,TRBJ1-6,TGTGCCAGCAGTGGGGTTGAAGGGAGAACACCCCTCCACTTT,CASSGVEGRTPLHF
NA,TRBV18,NA,TRBJ2-7,TGTGCCAGCTCACCGGGACAAAAAGACGAGCAGTACTTC,CASSPGQKDEQYF
NA,TRBV5-4,TRBD2,TRBJ2-2,TGTGCCAGCAGCTCAAAAACTAGCGGGACCAACACCGGGGAGCTGTTTTTT,CASSSKTSGTNTGELFF
NA,TRBV25-1,TRBD1,TRBJ1-6,TGTGCCAGCAGTGATCGGACAGGGTATAATTCACCCCTCCACTTT,CASSDRTGYNSPLHF
NA,TRBV7-2,NA,TRBJ1-5,TGTGCCAGCAGCCGCGGGGCCAATCAGCCCCAGCATTTT,CASSRGANQPQHF
NA,TRBV6-2/TRBV6-3,TRBD1,TRBJ2-7,TGTGCCAGCAGTCCCTCGGGACAGGGCTACGAGCAGTACTTC,CASSPSGQGYEQYF
NA,TRBV5-4,TRBD1,TRBJ2-2,TGTGCCAGCAGCTTAACGGGACAGGGTAATACCGGGGAGCTGTTTTTT,CASSLTGQGNTGELFF
NA,TRBV9,NA,TRBJ2-2,TGTGCCAGCAGCGTAGCTACTTGGGCAGGGGCGAACACCGGGGAGCTGTTTTTT,CASSVATWAGANTGELFF
NA,TRBV7-3,TRBD1,TRBJ2-3,TGTGCCAGCAGCCGGACAGGGGGCACAGATACGCAGTATTTT,CASSRTGGTDTQYF
NA,TRBV5-4,NA,TRBJ1-2,TGTGCCAGCAGCTTATCAGGGTCCTATGGCTACACCTTC,CASSLSGSYGYTF
NA,TRBV3-1/TRBV3-2,NA,TRBJ1-1,TGTGCCAGCAGCCAAGAGTGGGGGGTGAACACTGAAGCTTTCTTT,CASSQEWGVNTEAFF
NA,TRBV5-4,TRBD2,TRBJ2-2,TGTGCCAGCAGTTTGGGACTAGCGGGAGGGCCGGGAACCGGGGAGCTGTTTTTT,CASSLGLAGGPGTGELFF
NA,TRBV11-1,TRBD2,TRBJ2-3,TGTGCCAGCAGCTCCGGGACTACGGTCACAGATACGCAGTATTTT,CASSSGTTVTDTQYF
few,TRBV6-2/TRBV6-3,NA,TRBJ1-2,TGTGCCAGCAGTTACCAGCAGGGCGCCTATGGCTACACCTTC,CASSYQQGAYGYTF
NA,TRBV2,NA,TRBJ1-5,TGTGCCAGCAGTGAGGGGGCGGTTGGCAATCAGCCCCAGCATTTT,CASSEGAVGNQPQHF
NA,TRBV7-2,TRBD1,TRBJ2-7,TGTGCCAGCAGCCCAGGGGGTTCTATCTACGAGCAGTACTTC,CASSPGGSIYEQYF
NA,TRBV2,NA,TRBJ2-6,TGTGCCAGCCCCCAGGGGTCCCTATCTGGGGCCAACGTCCTGACTTTC,CASPQGSLSGANVLTF
once,TRBV5-8,TRBD1,TRBJ2-7,TGTGCCAGCAGCTCGAGGACAGGGACTTCCTACGAGCAGTACTTC,CASSSRTGTSYEQYF
NA,TRBV7-9,TRBD1,TRBJ1-4,TGTGCCAGCAGCCCCGGGACAGGGAATGAAAAACTGTTTTTT,CASSPGTGNEKLFF
once,TRBV7-9,NA,TRBJ2-7,TGTGCCAGCACCTCAAAGAAAGCGGCGGCGCAGTACTTC,CASTSKKAAAQYF
NA,TRBV18,TRBD1,TRBJ2-7,TGTGCCAGCTCATCCGAAACCTTCAGGGGGCAGCAGTACTTC,CASSSETFRGQQYF
NA,TRBV9,TRBD2,TRBJ2-7,TGTGCCAGCAGCGCACTGCTAGCGGGTGAGCGGTACTTC,CASSALLAGERYF
NA,TRBV11-2,TRBD1,TRBJ1-5,TGTGCCAGCAGCTCAGGGGGCTTCAACAATCAGCCCCAGCATTTT,CASSSGGFNNQPQHF
NA,TRBV3-1/TRBV3-2,NA,TRBJ1-2,TGTGCCAGCGGCCTCGGGGGACCGTATGGCTACACCTTC,CASGLGGPYGYTF
NA,TRBV25-1,TRBD1,TRBJ1-2,TGTGCCAGCAGGACAGGGGACCTTGGTGGCTACACCTTC,CASRTGDLGGYTF
NA,TRBV29-1,TRBD1,TRBJ1-1,TGCAGCGTTGGTAGTCCTGCCGGGACAGGGGGGACTGAAGCTTTCTTT,CSVGSPAGTGGTEAFF
NA,TRBV9,TRBD2,TRBJ2-1,TGTGCCAGCAGCGTAGTCCCTTGGACTAGCGGGAGCTACAATGAGCAGTTCTTC,CASSVVPWTSGSYNEQFF
NA,TRBV5-1,NA,TRBJ1-5,TGCGCCAGCAGCCCCGACGGAGGCAATCAGCCCCAGCATTTT,CASSPDGGNQPQHF
NA,TRBV5-4,NA,TRBJ2-1,TGTGCCAGCAGCTCGGCATCAATAGCGGCATTAGGGGACAATGAGCAGTTCTTC,CASSSASIAALGDNEQFF
NA,TRBV29-1,NA,TRBJ2-1,TGCAGCGTTGCCCCTAGCTCCTACAATGAGCAGTTCTTC,CSVAPSSYNEQFF
NA,TRBV7-9,NA,TRBJ1-1,TGTGCCAGCAGCCCCCAAACAGGACGGAACACTGAAGCTTTCTTT,CASSPQTGRNTEAFF
NA,TRBV6-5,TRBD1,TRBJ1-1,TGTGCCAGTACCAGCCCGGGACAGGGGAACACTGAAGCTTTCTTT,CASTSPGQGNTEAFF
once,TRBV7-2,TRBD2,TRBJ2-2,TGTGCCAGCAGCCGCGGGGGGGCGGACACCGGGGAGCTGTTTTTT,CASSRGGADTGELFF
NA,TRBV30,NA,TRBJ1-3,TGTGCCTGGAGTGCCCATTCGGGGTTGGGGGGAAACACCATATATTTT,CAWSAHSGLGGNTIYF
NA,TRBV7-9,NA,TRBJ1-1,TGTGCCAGCACCGTACGCGGAGAAGCTTTCTTT,CASTVRGEAFF